This entry features one TCR beta chain sequence. The antigen is undetermined. The sample comes from a study of shared clonotypes between healthy human individuals. Study results and caveats: Rarefaction exposed incomplete sorted-subset sequencing despite large depth. Generation of non-shared clonotypes was less probable than generation of clonotypes shared by all four donors.

Repertoires were generated with immunoSEQ multiplex PCR, while TCRdb's copy carries only in-frame clones and drops some. The repertoire has roughly 2,500,000 clones, roughly 93% of them found once; the top ten carry roughly 0.39%. This sequence originates from a young man in good health. Some clones in this sample may be carry-over from other donors' samples. Specimen: naive CD4+ T cells from PBMCs. Subset noted: CD45RA+ positively selected.

This CDR3 is CASSQAWASGRFLETQYF. In DNA form, the CDR3 reads TGTGCCAGCAGCCAAGCTTGGGCTAGCGGCCGCTTCTTAGAGACCCAGTACTTC. The chain joins TRBV4-2 to TRBJ2-5; 7 bases match TRBD2. This CDR3 has 18 residues. The V gene end was trimmed by 1 base and the J gene end by 4 bases; junction bases not matched to a gene: 15. Germline V gives CDR1 LGHNA, CDR2 YNFKEQ.